This T cell receptor (beta chain) was captured in a study of blood T cell repertoires in COVID-19. Turning to the study itself: There were acute and convalescent COVID-19 samples, and they came from the United States, Italy and Spain.

Trimming shortened V by 9 bases and J by 4 bases, and 6 bases separated the two germline ends. The CDR3 sequence is 11 residues long. This clone was detected only a few times. The assay was immunoSEQ multiplex PCR, and TCRdb's table has in-frame clones only and misses some. The table has 57,000 or so clones, approximately 88% seen once; the top ten hold 17%. This sequence originates from a man between 65 and 80 years old with active COVID-19. The sequencing sample was made of peripheral blood. The chain has TRBV12-3 or TRBV12-4 and TRBJ1-4; no clear D. The chain's CDR3 is CASQDNEKLFF. The CDR3 coding sequence is TGTGCCAGTCAGGATAATGAAAAACTGTTTTTT.